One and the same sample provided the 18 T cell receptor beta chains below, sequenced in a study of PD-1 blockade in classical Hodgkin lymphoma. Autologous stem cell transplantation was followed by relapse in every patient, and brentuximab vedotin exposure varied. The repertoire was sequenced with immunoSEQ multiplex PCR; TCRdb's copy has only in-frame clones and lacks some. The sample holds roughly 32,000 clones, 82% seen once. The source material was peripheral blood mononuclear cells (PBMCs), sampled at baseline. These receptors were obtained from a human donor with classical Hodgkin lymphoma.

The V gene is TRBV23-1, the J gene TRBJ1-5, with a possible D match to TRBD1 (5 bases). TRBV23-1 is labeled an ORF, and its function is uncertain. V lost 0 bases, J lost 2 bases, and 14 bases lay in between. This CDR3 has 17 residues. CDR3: CASSQSGGKECNQPQHF. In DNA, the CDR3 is TGCGCCAGCAGTCAATCCGGGGGAAAGGAGTGCAATCAGCCCCAGCATTTT.

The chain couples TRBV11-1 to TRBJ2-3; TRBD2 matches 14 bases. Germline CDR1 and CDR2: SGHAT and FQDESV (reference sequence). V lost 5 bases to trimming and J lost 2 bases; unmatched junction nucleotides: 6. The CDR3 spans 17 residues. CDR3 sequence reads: CASSVGLAGGNTDTQYF. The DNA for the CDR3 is TGTGCCAGCAGCGTCGGACTAGCGGGGGGTAACACAGATACGCAGTATTTT.

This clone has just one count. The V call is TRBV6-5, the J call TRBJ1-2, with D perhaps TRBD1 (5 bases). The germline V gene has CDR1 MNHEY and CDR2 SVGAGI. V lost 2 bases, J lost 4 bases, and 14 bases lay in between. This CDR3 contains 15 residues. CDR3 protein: CASSYAPRVAYGYTF. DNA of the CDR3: TGTGCCAGCAGTTACGCTCCCAGGGTGGCCTATGGCTACACCTTC.

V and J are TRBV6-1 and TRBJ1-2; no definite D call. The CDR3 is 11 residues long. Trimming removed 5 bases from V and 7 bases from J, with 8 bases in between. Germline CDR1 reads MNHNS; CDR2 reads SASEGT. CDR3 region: CASSSTGGYTF. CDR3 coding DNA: TGTGCCAGCAGTTCAACGGGTGGCTACACCTTC.

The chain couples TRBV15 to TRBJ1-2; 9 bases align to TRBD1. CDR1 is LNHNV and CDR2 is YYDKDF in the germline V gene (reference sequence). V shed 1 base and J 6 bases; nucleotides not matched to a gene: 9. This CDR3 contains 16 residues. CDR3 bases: TGTGCCACCAGCAGAGGGGGTACAGGGGGCTTGGATGGCTACACCTTC. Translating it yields CATSRGGTGGLDGYTF.

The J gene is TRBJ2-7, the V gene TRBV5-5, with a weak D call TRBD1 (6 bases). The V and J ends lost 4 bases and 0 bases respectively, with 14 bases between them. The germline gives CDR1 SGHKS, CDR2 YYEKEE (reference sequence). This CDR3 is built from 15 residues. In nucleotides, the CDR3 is TGTGCCAGCAGCACTCGACAGGAAAGCTCCTACGAGCAGTACTTC. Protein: CASSTRQESSYEQYF.

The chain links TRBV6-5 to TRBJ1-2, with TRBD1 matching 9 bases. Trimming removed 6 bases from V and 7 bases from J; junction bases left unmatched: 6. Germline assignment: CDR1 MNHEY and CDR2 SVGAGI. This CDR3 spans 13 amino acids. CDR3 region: CASRTGQGLGYTF. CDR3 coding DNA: TGTGCCAGCAGAACCGGACAGGGGCTTGGCTACACCTTC.

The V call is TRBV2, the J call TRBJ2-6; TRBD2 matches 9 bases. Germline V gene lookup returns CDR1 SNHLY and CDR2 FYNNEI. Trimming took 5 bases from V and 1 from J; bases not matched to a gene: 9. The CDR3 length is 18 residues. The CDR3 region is CASSRRASGVSGANVLTF. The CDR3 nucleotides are TGTGCCAGCAGTCGGCGGGCTAGCGGGGTGTCTGGGGCCAACGTCCTGACTTTC.

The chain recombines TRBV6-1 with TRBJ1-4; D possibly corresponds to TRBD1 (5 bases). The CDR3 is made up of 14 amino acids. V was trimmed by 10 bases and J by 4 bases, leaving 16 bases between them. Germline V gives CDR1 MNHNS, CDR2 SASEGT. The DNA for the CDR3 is TGTGCCACCGAATGGACGAGGGGTAATGAAAAACTGTTTTTT. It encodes CATEWTRGNEKLFF.

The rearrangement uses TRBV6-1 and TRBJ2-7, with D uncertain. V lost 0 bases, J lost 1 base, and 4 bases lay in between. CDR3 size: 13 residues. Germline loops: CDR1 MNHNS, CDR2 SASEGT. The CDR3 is CASSEAGSYEQYF. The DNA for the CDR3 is TGTGCCAGCAGTGAAGCTGGTTCCTACGAGCAGTACTTC.

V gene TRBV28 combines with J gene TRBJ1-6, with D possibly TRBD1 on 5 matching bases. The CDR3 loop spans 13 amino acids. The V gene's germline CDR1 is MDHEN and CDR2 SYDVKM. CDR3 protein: CGIGGRRDSPLHF. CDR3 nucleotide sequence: TGTGGAATTGGGGGGAGGCGGGACTCACCCCTCCACTTT.

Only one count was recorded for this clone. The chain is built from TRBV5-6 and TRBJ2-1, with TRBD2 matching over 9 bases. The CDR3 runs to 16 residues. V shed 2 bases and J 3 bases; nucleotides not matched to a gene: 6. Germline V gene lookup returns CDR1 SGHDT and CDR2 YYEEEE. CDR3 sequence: CASSFGLAGVYNEQFF. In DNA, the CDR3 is TGTGCCAGCAGCTTTGGGTTAGCGGGAGTCTACAATGAGCAGTTCTTC.

CDR3 in amino acids: CAISESPVREPINYGYTF. In nucleotides, the CDR3 is TGTGCCATCAGTGAGTCCCCGGTCAGGGAACCGATTAACTATGGCTACACCTTC. The J gene is TRBJ1-2, the V gene TRBV10-3, with D possibly matching TRBD1 (5 bases). From germline, CDR1 is ENHRY and CDR2 SYGVKD. CDR3 length equals 18 residues. V dropped 0 bases and J dropped 1 base, with 18 bases sitting between them.

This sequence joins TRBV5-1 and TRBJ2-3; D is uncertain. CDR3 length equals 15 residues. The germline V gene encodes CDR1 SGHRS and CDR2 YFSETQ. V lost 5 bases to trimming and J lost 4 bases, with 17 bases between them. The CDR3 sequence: CASSFEPQVPDTQYF. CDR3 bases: TGCGCCAGCAGTTTCGAACCTCAAGTCCCAGATACGCAGTATTTT.

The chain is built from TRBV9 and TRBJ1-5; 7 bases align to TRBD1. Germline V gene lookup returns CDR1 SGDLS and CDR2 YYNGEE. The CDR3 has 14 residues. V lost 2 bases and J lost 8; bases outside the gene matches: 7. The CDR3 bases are TGTGCCAGCAGCGTCTCAGGGGGTAAAGAGCCCCAGCATTTT. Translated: CASSVSGGKEPQHF.

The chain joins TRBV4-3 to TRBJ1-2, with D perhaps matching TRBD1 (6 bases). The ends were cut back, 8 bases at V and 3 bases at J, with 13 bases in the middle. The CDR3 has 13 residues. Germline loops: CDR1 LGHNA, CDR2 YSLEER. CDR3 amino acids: CASGGQLDYGYTF. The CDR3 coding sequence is TGCGCCAGCGGGGGGCAGTTGGACTATGGCTACACCTTC.

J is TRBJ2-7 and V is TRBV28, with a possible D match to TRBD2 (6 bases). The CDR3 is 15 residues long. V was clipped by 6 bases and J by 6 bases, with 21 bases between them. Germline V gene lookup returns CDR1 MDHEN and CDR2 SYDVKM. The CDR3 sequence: CASRDGDSARPEQYF. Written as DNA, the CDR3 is TGTGCCAGCAGAGATGGGGACTCTGCCAGGCCCGAGCAGTACTTC.

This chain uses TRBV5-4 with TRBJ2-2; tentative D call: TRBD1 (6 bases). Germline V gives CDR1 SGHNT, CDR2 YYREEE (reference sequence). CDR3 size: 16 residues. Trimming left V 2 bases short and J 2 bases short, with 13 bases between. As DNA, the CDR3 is TGTGCCAGCAGCTTAGGGGGAGTAATTAACACCGGGGAGCTGTTTTTT. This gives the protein CASSLGGVINTGELFF.